This T cell receptor (beta chain) comes out of a study of cytomegalovirus exposure and HLA in healthy donors. Study-level points and caveats: Confirmation was obtained in vitro that a few CMV-associated chains are specific for CMV antigens. The study put roughly 160 TCR beta chains on its list as cytomegalovirus-associated.

TCRdb's table, derived via immunoSEQ multiplex PCR, lists solely in-frame clones and lacks some. Found here are about 48,000 clones, about 90% of them singletons; the top ten hold 6.7%. The CDR3 runs 14 residues. V gave up 2 bases and J gave up 5 bases; unmatched junction bases: 6. Germline V gives CDR1 SNHLY, CDR2 FYNNEI. Notes on this clone: The antigen is unknown.

This sequence was found in a woman aged 25 to 45 in good health and CMV-seronegative. What was sequenced was PBMCs. The genes are TRBV2 and TRBJ2-7; 7 positions match TRBD2. CDR3 residues: CASSELSGNHEQYF. In nucleotides, the CDR3 is TGTGCCAGCAGTGAATTAAGCGGGAACCACGAGCAGTACTTC.